The T cell receptor (beta chain) under discussion was sequenced for a study of CD8+CD57+ T cells in acquired aplastic anemia. V was pared by 4 bases and J by 4 bases, with 11 bases between. Germline-derived CDR1 and CDR2 are SGHDT and YYEEEE. The CDR3 has 13 amino acids. Genomic DNA provided the template from which TCR beta VDJ and CDR3 profiles were obtained. TCRdb re-derived calls from the reads in MiXCR, one entry per CDR3 protein. The sample contains about 120,000 distinct CDR3 sequences, approximately 61% of which appear only once. The patients chosen for sequencing had shown expansion of CD8+CD57+ cells (detected by flow cytometry).

Sequenced: sorted CD4+, CD8+, or CD8+CD57+ T cells (not recorded which) from PBMCs. The sequence derives from a human donor with aplastic anemia. The V and J genes are TRBV5-6 and TRBJ2-5; D might be TRBD1 or TRBD2, each matching 5 bases. The DNA of the CDR3 is TGTGCCAGCAGCGAAACTAGGGGAGAGACCCAGTACTTC. This sequence encodes CASSETRGETQYF.